What follows is one T cell receptor beta chain and its context. Its cognate antigen is unknown. Germline CDR1 is PRHDT and CDR2 is FYEKMQ (reference sequence). The CDR3 runs 12 residues. Trimming left V 5 bases short and J 8 bases short, with 12 bases between. Using immunoSEQ multiplex PCR, the repertoire was profiled, and TCRdb retains in-frame clones only, with some absent. The table lists 150,000 to 200,000 clones, more than 75% of them singletons, with more than 1.1% in the top ten. These data originate in a study of cytomegalovirus exposure and HLA in healthy donors. Study-wide results and limits: 164 TCR beta chains were listed as cytomegalovirus-associated.

This receptor was taken from a woman in her late teens or twenties in good health and CMV-seronegative. Material: PBMCs. The chain recombines TRBV13 with TRBJ1-1, with D unresolved. CDR3 in DNA: TGTGCCAGCAGCCCGACCTACAGAGAAGCTTTCTTT. Residues: CASSPTYREAFF.